The clone carrying this T cell receptor beta chain was seen a handful of times. This entry is derived from a study of Ad26.COV2.S vaccination and SARS-CoV-2 variants. V was trimmed by 6 bases and J by 0 bases, leaving 11 bases between them. The germline CDR1 and CDR2 sequences are MNHEY and SVGAGI. The CDR3 totals 14 residues. Treatment specified: some 19 received Ad26.COV2.S at low or high dose, single or two shots; about 5 received placebo; per-sample allocation not given. Samples were taken on day 63 after the first vaccine or placebo injection. Generated by immunoSEQ multiplex PCR, the TCRdb table keeps only in-frame clones and is missing some. The sample gives around 320,000 clones, roughly 80% of which show up once; 2.1% is in the top ten.

The sample was peripheral blood, taken in a trial of Ad26.COV2.S vaccine versus placebo. This chain links TRBV6-5 with TRBJ1-1; a possible D gene is TRBD1 (5 bases). The source of this sequence is a person between 18 and 65 years old who received the Ad26.COV2.S COVID-19 vaccine or a placebo. CDR3 loop: CASSQRQLNTEAFF. In DNA, the CDR3 is TGTGCCAGCAGCCAGCGACAGCTGAACACTGAAGCTTTCTTT.